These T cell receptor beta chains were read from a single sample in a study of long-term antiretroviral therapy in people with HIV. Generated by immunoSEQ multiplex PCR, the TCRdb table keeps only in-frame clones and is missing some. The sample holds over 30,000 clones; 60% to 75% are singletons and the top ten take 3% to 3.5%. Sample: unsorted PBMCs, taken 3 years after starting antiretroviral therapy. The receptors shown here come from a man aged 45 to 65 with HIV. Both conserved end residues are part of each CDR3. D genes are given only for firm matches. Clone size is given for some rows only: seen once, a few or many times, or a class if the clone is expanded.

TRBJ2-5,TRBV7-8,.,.,CASRSGIQETQYF,TGTGCCAGCAGGTCCGGGATCCAAGAGACCCAGTACTTC
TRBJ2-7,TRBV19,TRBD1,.,CASSTETGTGEQYF,TGTGCCAGTAGTACAGAGACAGGGACGGGCGAGCAGTACTTC
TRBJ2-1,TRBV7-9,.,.,CASSTQRSYNEQFF,TGTGCCAGCAGCACTCAAAGGTCCTACAATGAGCAGTTCTTC
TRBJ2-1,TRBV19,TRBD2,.,CASTEAGGGYNEQFF,TGTGCCAGTACGGAGGCGGGAGGAGGCTACAATGAGCAGTTCTTC
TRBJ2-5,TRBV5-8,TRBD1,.,CASSLWLGAGGEETQYF,TGTGCCAGCAGCCTATGGTTAGGGGCAGGGGGCGAGGAGACCCAGTACTTC
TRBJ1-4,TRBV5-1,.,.,CASSYGRGNEKLFF,TGCGCCAGCAGCTACGGACGGGGGAATGAAAAACTGTTTTTT
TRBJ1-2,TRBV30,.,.,CAWRKYREGPGDGYTF,TGTGCCTGGAGGAAGTATCGGGAAGGGCCTGGGGATGGCTACACCTTC
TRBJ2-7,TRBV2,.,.,CASSEAPTYEQYF,TGTGCCAGCAGTGAAGCACCCACCTACGAGCAGTACTTC
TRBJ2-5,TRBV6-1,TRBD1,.,CAGSRDREETQYF,TGTGCCGGATCCAGGGACAGGGAGGAGACCCAGTACTTC
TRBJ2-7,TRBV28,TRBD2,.,CASSSSRVSGAYEQYF,TGTGCCAGCAGTTCCTCTCGTGTGAGCGGGGCATACGAGCAGTACTTC
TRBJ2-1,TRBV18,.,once,CASSPSTEYNEQFF,TGTGCCAGCTCACCCTCGACAGAATACAATGAGCAGTTCTTC
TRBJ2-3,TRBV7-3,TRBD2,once,CASSPNLAGADTQYF,TGTGCCAGCAGCCCTAATCTAGCGGGGGCAGATACGCAGTATTTT
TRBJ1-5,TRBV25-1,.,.,CASSEFSLSEPQHF,TGTGCCAGCAGTGAATTTTCCCTTTCCGAGCCCCAGCATTTT
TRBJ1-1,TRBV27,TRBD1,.,CASSSGQGIEAFF,TGTGCCAGCAGTTCGGGACAGGGGATTGAAGCTTTCTTT
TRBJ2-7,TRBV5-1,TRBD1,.,CASSIGTGGSYEQYF,TGCGCCAGCAGCATAGGGACAGGGGGTTCCTACGAGCAGTACTTC
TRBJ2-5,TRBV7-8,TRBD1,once,CASSLATGGGSAQYF,TGTGCCAGCAGCTTAGCCACAGGGGGCGGGTCAGCCCAGTACTTC
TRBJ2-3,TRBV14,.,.,CASSHRQSGADTQYF,TGTGCCAGCAGCCACAGACAGTCTGGGGCAGATACGCAGTATTTT
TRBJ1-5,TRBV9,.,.,CASSDQGLGQPQHF,TGTGCCAGCAGCGATCAGGGGCTAGGTCAGCCCCAGCATTTT
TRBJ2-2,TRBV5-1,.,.,CASSDSSPPNTGELFF,TGCGCCAGCAGCGATTCGTCTCCCCCGAACACCGGGGAGCTGTTTTTT
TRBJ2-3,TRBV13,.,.,CASSSNLRGHKYF,TGTGCCAGCAGCTCTAACCTCCGGGGACATAAGTATTTT
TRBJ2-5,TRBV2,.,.,CASSYFETQYF,TGTGCCAGCAGCTATTTTGAGACCCAGTACTTC
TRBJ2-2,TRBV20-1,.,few,CSASKTGELFF,TGCAGTGCTAGTAAGACCGGGGAGCTGTTTTTT
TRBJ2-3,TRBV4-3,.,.,CASSQDGGGTDTDTQYF,TGCGCCAGCAGCCAAGATGGGGGAGGGACAGACACAGATACGCAGTATTTT
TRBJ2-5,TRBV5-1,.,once,CASNKNRVLQETQYF,TGCGCCAGCAACAAAAACAGGGTCCTCCAAGAGACCCAGTACTTC
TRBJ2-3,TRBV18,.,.,CASSMGTDTQYF,TGTGCCAGCTCAATGGGCACAGATACGCAGTATTTT
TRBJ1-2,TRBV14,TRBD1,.,CASSPGQNLYGYTF,TGTGCCAGCAGCCCGGGACAGAACCTCTATGGCTACACCTTC